Below, 26 T cell receptor beta chains from the same sample are listed, as sequenced in a study of blood T cell repertoires in COVID-19 (dated by TCRdb to the early 2020s). Receptor amplification or capture employed the immunoSEQ multiplex PCR assay. Sourced from immuneACCESS, this table was stored by TCRdb with only in-frame sequences that have V and J called. A share of the clones is absent; for the studies checked, an unresolved V gene accounts for under half, and the remainder has no known explanation. The sample profile shows 110,000 to 150,000 clones; roughly 85% of them were found once. The leading ten clones occupy less than 5.5% of the sample. Sequenced input: PBMCs or T cells enriched from blood (not recorded which). Receptor source: a man aged 50-60 years who had recovered from COVID-19.

The chain carries TRBV20-1 and TRBJ2-3, with D hard to call. V lost 5 bases and J lost 6, with 9 bases in between. The V gene's germline CDR1 is DFQATT and CDR2 SNEGSKA (reference sequence). The CDR3 contains 11 residues. In nucleotides, the CDR3 is TGCAGTGCTGACGCTAGGGATACGCAGTATTTT. Translated: CSADARDTQYF.

The gene calls are TRBV5-1 and TRBJ1-1; D unresolved. Between the trimmed V and J ends, which lost 0 bases and 1 base, there was a span of 10 bases. The CDR3 extends over 15 amino acids. Germline V gives CDR1 SGHRS, CDR2 YFSETQ. Here the CDR3 reads CASSLAEPSNTEAFF. The CDR3, as DNA: TGCGCCAGCAGCTTGGCTGAGCCCTCGAACACTGAAGCTTTCTTT.

This sequence joins TRBV28 and TRBJ1-5; D might be TRBD1 (5 bases). Per germline, CDR1 MDHEN and CDR2 SYDVKM. Trimming took off 8 bases at V and 7 bases at J, with 12 bases between the two ends. The length of the CDR3 is 12 residues. The CDR3 coding sequence is TGTGCCAGCGGGGCTGGGATGCAGCCCCAGCATTTT. As protein: CASGAGMQPQHF. The complete variable domain, with remaining parts taken from reference TRBV28 and TRBJ1-5, reads DVKVTQSSRYLVKRTGEKVFLECVQDMDHENMFWYRQDPGLGLRLIYFSYDVKMKEKGDIPEGYSVSREKKERFSLILESASTNQTSMYLCASGAGMQPQHFGDGTRLSIL.

V usage is TRBV4-3 and J usage is TRBJ1-2; possibly TRBD1 for D (5 bases). The CDR3 covers 14 residues. V shed 0 bases and J shed 7 bases, with 12 bases lying between them. Germline-derived CDR1 and CDR2 are LGHNA and YSLEER. The CDR3: CASSQETRASGYTF. CDR3 DNA sequence: TGCGCCAGCAGCCAAGAAACCAGGGCGAGTGGCTACACCTTC.

The rearrangement uses TRBV3-1 (or the pseudogene TRBV3-2) and TRBJ2-2, with 8 bases that match TRBD2. Per germline, CDR1 LGHDT and CDR2 YNNKEL (reference sequence). The CDR3 totals 19 residues. After removal of 0 bases from V and 5 bases from J, the junction contained 14 bases not matched to a gene. CDR3 protein: CASSQELAEPRVGTGELFF. The CDR3 DNA reads TGTGCCAGCAGCCAAGAACTAGCGGAGCCAAGGGTGGGAACCGGGGAGCTGTTTTTT.

The rearrangement uses TRBV5-1 and TRBJ1-2; no clear D. V lost 4 bases, J lost 8 bases, and 15 bases lay in between. This CDR3 spans 13 amino acids. CDR1 is SGHRS and CDR2 is YFSETQ in the germline V gene. CDR3 bases: TGCGCCAGCAGCGTGGGGAACCGAGGAGGCTACACCTTC. Protein: CASSVGNRGGYTF.

The chain employs TRBV6-5 and TRBJ2-7; possible D gene TRBD1, 6 bases. Trimming left V 4 bases short and J 7 bases short, with 17 bases between. This CDR3 is 14 amino acids long. Germline V gene data show CDR1 as MNHEY and CDR2 as SVGAGI. In nucleotides, the CDR3 is TGTGCCAGCAGTTTAGACAGGTCCAAAGGAGAGCAGTACGTC. Its protein product is CASSLDRSKGEQYV.

This chain links TRBV19 with TRBJ2-2; tentative D call: TRBD1 (5 bases). The V end lost 4 bases, the J end lost 0 bases, and 9 bases lay between the germline ends. This CDR3 contains 15 residues. CDR1 is LNHDA and CDR2 is SQIVND in the germline V gene (reference sequence). The CDR3 sequence: CASSTRVANTGELFF. The CDR3 DNA sequence: TGTGCCAGTAGTACCAGGGTTGCGAACACCGGGGAGCTGTTTTTT.

The rearrangement joins TRBV27 to TRBJ2-2; 8 bases line up with TRBD2. CDR3 length: 16 amino acids. The V and J ends lost 7 bases and 3 bases, in that order; junction bases with no gene match: 10. The germline gives CDR1 MNHEY, CDR2 SMNVEV (reference sequence). As DNA, the CDR3 is TGTGCCAGCACGAACCAGGCGGGAGGATACACCGGGGAGCTGTTTTTT. Protein product: CASTNQAGGYTGELFF.

The chain has TRBV5-6 and TRBJ2-3; tentative D call: TRBD1 (5 bases). V was clipped by 2 bases and J by 9 bases, with 13 bases between them. This CDR3 is built from 13 residues. Germline CDR1 reads SGHDT; CDR2 reads YYEEEE. In nucleotides, the CDR3 is TGTGCCAGCAGCTTAACGGACAACTGGACGCAGTATTTT. Protein: CASSLTDNWTQYF.

The chain carries TRBV6-2 or TRBV6-3 and TRBJ2-3; no clear D gene. The CDR3 sequence is 12 residues long. V was cut by 5 bases and J by 4 bases, with 7 bases left in between. The germline gives CDR1 MNHEY, CDR2 SVGEGT. The chain's CDR3 is CASSDNADTQYF. In DNA, the CDR3 is TGTGCCAGCAGTGACAACGCAGATACGCAGTATTTT.

V usage is TRBV7-9 and J usage is TRBJ2-7, with 10 bases that match TRBD2. This CDR3 has 16 residues. Germline CDR1 is SEHNR and CDR2 is FQNEAQ (reference sequence). V was clipped by 5 bases and J by 6 bases; unmatched bases: 13. The CDR3 loop reads CASSPLAGARYSEQYF. In DNA, the CDR3 is TGTGCCAGCAGCCCCCTAGCGGGAGCGCGGTATTCCGAGCAGTACTTC.

The V call is TRBV5-6, the J call TRBJ1-2; 10 bases align to TRBD1. V dropped 4 bases and J dropped 7; count of bases not matched to a gene: 4. The germline V gene has CDR1 SGHDT and CDR2 YYEEEE. This CDR3 region has 13 residues. CDR3 sequence: CASSRGQGFGYTF. CDR3 bases: TGTGCCAGCAGCAGGGGACAGGGGTTTGGCTACACCTTC.

J is TRBJ2-1 and V is TRBV27; D is perhaps TRBD2 (6 bases). The CDR3 is made up of 14 amino acids. Per germline, CDR1 MNHEY and CDR2 SMNVEV (reference sequence). Trimming removed 3 bases from V and 5 bases from J, with 11 bases in between. CDR3 nucleotide sequence: TGTGCCAGCAGTTTTACTAGCCCGAACAATGAGCAGTTCTTC. It codes for CASSFTSPNNEQFF.

This clone has just a few counts. The V and J genes are TRBV6-1 and TRBJ1-1; possibly TRBD1 for D (6 bases). Looked up from germline, CDR1 is MNHNS and CDR2 is SASEGT. Trimming took 2 bases from V and 4 from J, leaving 14 bases between them. This CDR3 is built from 15 residues. CDR3 sequence: CASSEPQAGATEAFF. CDR3 bases: TGTGCCAGCAGTGAACCCCAGGCGGGGGCCACTGAAGCTTTCTTT.

The rearrangement links TRBV6-5 to TRBJ2-1; tentatively, D is TRBD1 (5 bases). Trimming pared 7 bases from V and 4 bases from J, leaving 14 bases between. CDR1 MNHEY and CDR2 SVGAGI come from the germline V gene. This CDR3 contains 14 residues. The CDR3 is CASIPPGIYNEQFF. The CDR3 region has the DNA TGTGCCAGCATCCCGCCAGGGATTTACAATGAGCAGTTCTTC.

The rearrangement joins TRBV12-3 or TRBV12-4 to TRBJ1-2; the D gene is possibly TRBD1 (6 bases). V lost 6 bases and J 7 bases, leaving 15 bases between the germline ends. The CDR3 has 13 residues. CDR3 sequence reads: CASRTQGEGGYTF. Here the CDR3 DNA reads TGTGCCAGCAGGACACAGGGTGAGGGTGGCTACACCTTC.

The chain employs TRBV6-1 and TRBJ2-1; 7 nucleotides agree with TRBD2. Germline V CDR1 and CDR2: MNHNS, SASEGT. Trimming cost V 2 bases and J 6 bases; bases outside gene matches: 7. This CDR3 has 15 amino acids. CDR3: CASSEISGIPNEQFF. Written as DNA, the CDR3 is TGTGCCAGCAGTGAAATAAGCGGGATCCCCAATGAGCAGTTCTTC.

This clone was found once. This chain connects TRBV19 to TRBJ2-2, with a tentative D call TRBD2 (5 bases). Germline V gives CDR1 LNHDA, CDR2 SQIVND (reference sequence). V dropped 7 bases and J dropped 0 bases, with 12 bases sitting between them. The CDR3 contains 15 residues. CDR3 in amino acids: CASNRAVANTGELFF. As DNA, the CDR3 is TGTGCCAGTAACCGAGCGGTCGCGAACACCGGGGAGCTGTTTTTT.

V is TRBV24-1 and J is TRBJ1-1, with D hard to call. In germline, CDR1 is KGHDR, CDR2 SFDVKD. This CDR3 has 13 residues. Trimming removed 7 bases at V and 1 base at J, with 9 bases between. The CDR3 nucleotides read TGTGCCACCAGAACAGAGGGGAACACTGAAGCTTTCTTT. Protein sequence: CATRTEGNTEAFF.

This clone came up a few times. This rearrangement joins TRBV7-9 to TRBJ2-7; weak D call: TRBD2 (5 bases). The V end was cut by 1 base, the J end by 0 bases, with 10 bases between. Looked up from germline, CDR1 is SEHNR and CDR2 is FQNEAQ (reference sequence). This CDR3 has 15 residues. CDR3 DNA sequence: TGTGCCAGCAGCTTAGTGAGCGGAAGCTCCTACGAGCAGTACTTC. Protein product: CASSLVSGSSYEQYF.

The chain links TRBV5-4 to TRBJ1-1, with 9 nucleotides matching TRBD1. The germline V gene has CDR1 SGHNT and CDR2 YYREEE (reference sequence). The trim removed 4 bases at V and 5 bases at J, leaving 9 bases unmatched. This CDR3 comprises 15 residues. CDR3 amino acids: CASSAGDRARTEAFF. CDR3 nucleotides: TGTGCCAGCAGCGCGGGGGACAGGGCCCGAACTGAAGCTTTCTTT.

V and J are TRBV28 and TRBJ1-1, with 7 bases that match TRBD1. J gave up 6 bases and V 7 bases, and 5 bases lay outside the gene matches. CDR1 MDHEN and CDR2 SYDVKM come from the germline V gene. There are 12 residues in the CDR3. The CDR3 DNA reads TGTGCCAGCAAGAGGGGGCTGGCTGAAGCTTTCTTT. It is translated as CASKRGLAEAFF.

The J gene is TRBJ1-2, the V gene TRBV28; 12 nucleotides line up with TRBD1. Germline CDR1 reads MDHEN; CDR2 reads SYDVKM. The trim removed 6 bases at V and 4 bases at J, leaving 15 bases unmatched. CDR3 size: 18 residues. CDR3 sequence: CASRGFEGTGGKIYGYTF. CDR3 nucleotides: TGTGCCAGCAGGGGCTTTGAGGGGACAGGGGGCAAGATCTATGGCTACACCTTC.

This rearrangement joins TRBV7-6 to TRBJ2-7; 12 bases fit TRBD2. The CDR3 is 17 residues long. With 5 bases clipped from V and 0 bases from J, the junction kept 8 bases outside the gene matches. Germline values: CDR1 SGHVS, CDR2 FNYEAQ. DNA of the CDR3: TGTGCCAGCAGCCGATGGACTAGCGGGGCCTACTCCTACGAGCAGTACTTC. It specifies CASSRWTSGAYSYEQYF.

The chain has TRBV7-2 and TRBJ2-7; TRBD2 aligns across 10 bases. CDR3 size: 17 residues. Germline V gene data show CDR1 as SGHTA and CDR2 as FQGNSA. Trimming removed 0 bases from V and 5 bases from J; junction bases left unmatched: 10. The CDR3 DNA sequence: TGTGCCAGCAGCTTAGCGGGGGCTAGCGGGAGTATCCACGAGCAGTACTTC. This translates into CASSLAGASGSIHEQYF.